This T cell receptor beta chain was documented in a study of regulatory T cells in long-lasting Graves disease. V was clipped by 5 bases and J by 4 bases; unmatched bases: 5. Germline values: CDR1 SGHVS, CDR2 FQNEAQ. CDR3 length: 15 amino acids. The time point here: newly diagnosed GD, antithyroid drugs for less than 3 months. The TCR library used RNA extracted from PBMCs. Study-wide results and caveats: Persistent patients shared more public clonotypes (approximately 2,700) than newly diagnosed patients (about 1,000).

Researchers made TCR beta libraries by using iRepertoire HTBI primers and running Arm-PCR on CDR3 regions. Authors' processing steps: Gene usage covered approximately 65 TRBV and roughly 14 TRBJ segments. TCRdb re-analysed the multiplex PCR reads in MiXCR, keeping a single row per CDR3 protein. These V and J calls are TCRdb output, not the study's own analysis. The sample includes roughly 440,000 distinct CDR3 sequences, about 16% of them seen just once. As regards this clonotype: The target antigen is unknown.

The sample was also linked to a second study, of T cells in Graves' hyperthyroidism and ophthalmopathy. This second report adds: Stability of Graves' hyperthyroidism was defined as absent ophthalmopathy progression within 18 months.

This chain uses TRBV7-8 with TRBJ1-4, with TRBD1 identical over 9 bases. The receptor comes from a woman under 30 with Graves disease. This sample comprised peripheral blood mononuclear cells (PBMCs), obtained at new diagnosis, from a patient treated with antithyroid drugs. The CDR3 DNA reads as TGTGCCAGCAGCCCCCTGGACAGGGGTAATGAAAAACTGTTTTTT. Its translation: CASSPLDRGNEKLFF.